These T cell receptor beta chains were read from a single sample in a study of PD-1 blockade in classical Hodgkin lymphoma. Here immunoSEQ multiplex PCR was the method, and the copy in TCRdb shows in-frame clones only, minus some. Of just over 60,000 clones listed, around 88% are singletons. This material consisted of peripheral blood mononuclear cells (PBMCs), taken at baseline. All receptors come from a human donor with classical Hodgkin lymphoma. Both conserved end residues are part of each CDR3. Fields, in order: J gene, V gene, clone size, D gene, CDR3 protein, CDR3 DNA. A D gene is named only where the DNA matches it firmly. Some rows have no size entry. The others give once, few or many, or a class for an expanded clone.

j_call: TRBJ2-7
v_call: TRBV29-1
clone_size: .
d_call: .
cdr3_aa: CSVVSGSYEQYF
cdr3_nt: TGCAGCGTTGTCTCCGGATCCTACGAGCAGTACTTC

j_call: TRBJ2-3
v_call: TRBV4-2
clone_size: .
d_call: .
cdr3_aa: CASSQEEVPDFRLLSTDTQYF
cdr3_nt: TGTGCCAGCAGCCAAGAAGAGGTGCCGGACTTCCGTCTTCTTAGCACAGATACGCAGTATTTT

j_call: TRBJ1-2
v_call: TRBV7-2
clone_size: .
d_call: .
cdr3_aa: CASSGTFYGYTF
cdr3_nt: TGTGCCAGCAGCGGGACCTTCTATGGCTACACCTTC

j_call: TRBJ2-1
v_call: TRBV9
clone_size: .
d_call: TRBD1
cdr3_aa: CASSVAVRTGLNEQFF
cdr3_nt: TGTGCCAGCAGCGTAGCAGTTCGGACAGGGCTAAATGAGCAGTTCTTC

j_call: TRBJ2-2
v_call: TRBV7-3
clone_size: .
d_call: .
cdr3_aa: CASSPRILGSNTGELFF
cdr3_nt: TGTGCCAGCAGCCCTCGGATTCTGGGTTCGAACACCGGGGAGCTGTTTTTT

j_call: TRBJ1-4
v_call: TRBV29-1
clone_size: .
d_call: .
cdr3_aa: CSVEGMGNEKLFF
cdr3_nt: TGCAGCGTTGAGGGTATGGGTAATGAAAAACTGTTTTTT

j_call: TRBJ2-3
v_call: TRBV6-4
clone_size: .
d_call: .
cdr3_aa: CASSEEGDYTTDTQYF
cdr3_nt: TGTGCCAGCAGTGAGGAAGGAGATTACACCACAGATACGCAGTATTTT

j_call: TRBJ1-1
v_call: TRBV28
clone_size: .
d_call: .
cdr3_aa: CASRPSTGGYRAEAFF
cdr3_nt: TGTGCCAGCAGACCCTCGACCGGGGGGTATAGGGCTGAAGCTTTCTTT

j_call: TRBJ2-7
v_call: TRBV6-5
clone_size: .
d_call: TRBD1
cdr3_aa: CASPRTGTHYEQYF
cdr3_nt: TGTGCCAGCCCTCGGACAGGGACCCACTACGAGCAGTACTTC

j_call: TRBJ2-5
v_call: TRBV6-1
clone_size: .
d_call: TRBD2
cdr3_aa: CASSELAGGQETQYF
cdr3_nt: TGTGCCAGCAGTGAACTAGCGGGGGGCCAAGAGACCCAGTACTTC

j_call: TRBJ2-1
v_call: TRBV4-2
clone_size: .
d_call: .
cdr3_aa: CASSQAAAGSYNEQFF
cdr3_nt: TGTGCCAGCAGCCAAGCTGCCGCCGGCTCCTACAATGAGCAGTTCTTC

j_call: TRBJ2-7
v_call: TRBV27
clone_size: .
d_call: .
cdr3_aa: CASSNSIRGRYEQYF
cdr3_nt: TGTGCCAGCAGTAATTCCATCCGAGGCCGTTACGAGCAGTACTTC

j_call: TRBJ1-1
v_call: TRBV12-5
clone_size: .
d_call: .
cdr3_aa: CASGLVPTLNTEAFF
cdr3_nt: TGTGCTAGTGGTTTGGTCCCCACACTGAACACTGAAGCTTTCTTT

j_call: TRBJ1-3
v_call: TRBV5-1
clone_size: once
d_call: TRBD1
cdr3_aa: CASSEFGTAVKSSGNTIYF
cdr3_nt: TGCGCCAGCAGCGAATTTGGGACAGCCGTTAAGAGCTCTGGAAACACCATATATTTT

j_call: TRBJ2-7
v_call: TRBV7-2
clone_size: .
d_call: .
cdr3_aa: CASSLRDSTYEQYF
cdr3_nt: TGTGCCAGCAGCTTGCGGGACAGCACCTACGAGCAGTACTTC

j_call: TRBJ1-1
v_call: TRBV19
clone_size: .
d_call: .
cdr3_aa: CASFMFTEAFF
cdr3_nt: TGTGCCAGTTTTATGTTCACTGAAGCTTTCTTT

j_call: TRBJ2-3
v_call: TRBV19
clone_size: .
d_call: TRBD2
cdr3_aa: CASRSPAGNTDTQYF
cdr3_nt: TGTGCCAGTAGGTCGCCAGCGGGGAACACAGATACGCAGTATTTT

j_call: TRBJ1-3
v_call: TRBV6-1
clone_size: few
d_call: .
cdr3_aa: CASRGPSDTGNTIYF
cdr3_nt: TGTGCCAGCCGAGGCCCTTCGGATACTGGAAACACCATATATTTT

j_call: TRBJ1-5
v_call: TRBV14
clone_size: .
d_call: TRBD1
cdr3_aa: CASSQRQGIIEPQHF
cdr3_nt: TGTGCCAGCAGCCAAAGACAGGGGATAATCGAGCCCCAGCATTTT

j_call: TRBJ1-3
v_call: TRBV19
clone_size: .
d_call: .
cdr3_aa: CASFDRAGNTIYF
cdr3_nt: TGTGCCAGCTTTGACCGCGCTGGAAACACCATATATTTT

j_call: TRBJ1-5
v_call: TRBV4-2
clone_size: .
d_call: TRBD1
cdr3_aa: CASSQEEGGGQPQHF
cdr3_nt: TGTGCCAGCAGCCAAGAGGAAGGGGGCGGGCAGCCCCAGCATTTT

j_call: TRBJ2-3
v_call: TRBV7-3
clone_size: few
d_call: TRBD1
cdr3_aa: CASSTLQGADTQYF
cdr3_nt: TGTGCCAGCAGCACCTTACAGGGGGCAGATACGCAGTATTTT

j_call: TRBJ2-5
v_call: TRBV28
clone_size: .
d_call: .
cdr3_aa: CASSGAGGYEETQYF
cdr3_nt: TGTGCCAGCAGTGGTGCGGGTGGGTATGAAGAGACCCAGTACTTC

j_call: TRBJ1-2
v_call: TRBV7-2
clone_size: .
d_call: .
cdr3_aa: CASSTHREGGYTF
cdr3_nt: TGTGCCAGCAGCACCCACAGGGAGGGTGGCTACACCTTC

j_call: TRBJ1-5
v_call: TRBV6-1
clone_size: .
d_call: .
cdr3_aa: CATAEGGTYQPQHF
cdr3_nt: TGTGCCACCGCCGAGGGAGGGACATATCAGCCCCAGCATTTT

j_call: TRBJ2-5
v_call: TRBV7-6
clone_size: .
d_call: .
cdr3_aa: CASSLGGGGETQYF
cdr3_nt: TGTGCCAGCAGCCTAGGGGGAGGGGGCGAGACCCAGTACTTC

j_call: TRBJ1-2
v_call: TRBV30
clone_size: .
d_call: .
cdr3_aa: CASFILRGYTF
cdr3_nt: TGTGCCTCTTTTATTCTCCGCGGCTACACCTTC

j_call: TRBJ1-4
v_call: TRBV5-1
clone_size: .
d_call: TRBD1
cdr3_aa: CASSTGGTGYAPNEKLFF
cdr3_nt: TGCGCCAGCAGCACCGGAGGGACAGGGTACGCGCCGAATGAAAAACTGTTTTTT

j_call: TRBJ2-5
v_call: TRBV9
clone_size: .
d_call: TRBD2
cdr3_aa: CASSVGGGGAETQYF
cdr3_nt: TGTGCCAGCAGCGTAGGAGGCGGGGGGGCTGAGACCCAGTACTTC

j_call: TRBJ2-7
v_call: TRBV7-9
clone_size: .
d_call: TRBD1
cdr3_aa: CASSSRTGTGSYEQYF
cdr3_nt: TGTGCCAGCAGCTCTCGTACCGGGACAGGTTCCTACGAGCAGTACTTC

j_call: TRBJ1-2
v_call: TRBV7-2
clone_size: .
d_call: .
cdr3_aa: CASSLGREGYTF
cdr3_nt: TGTGCCAGCAGCTTAGGCAGGGAGGGCTACACCTTC

j_call: TRBJ1-4
v_call: TRBV14
clone_size: .
d_call: .
cdr3_aa: CASSQGGLVEKLFF
cdr3_nt: TGTGCCAGCAGCCAAGGCGGTTTGGTGGAAAAACTGTTTTTT

j_call: TRBJ2-3
v_call: TRBV20-1
clone_size: .
d_call: .
cdr3_aa: CSARPADTQYF
cdr3_nt: TGCAGTGCAAGGCCAGCAGATACGCAGTATTTT

j_call: TRBJ1-3
v_call: TRBV5-1
clone_size: once
d_call: .
cdr3_aa: CASSFSGSSGNTIYF
cdr3_nt: TGCGCCAGCAGCTTCTCAGGGAGCTCTGGAAACACCATATATTTT

j_call: TRBJ1-1
v_call: TRBV11-2
clone_size: .
d_call: .
cdr3_aa: CASSPMNTEAFF
cdr3_nt: TGTGCCAGCAGCCCAATGAACACTGAAGCTTTCTTT

j_call: TRBJ2-5
v_call: TRBV27
clone_size: .
d_call: .
cdr3_aa: CASSQLQGNQETQYF
cdr3_nt: TGTGCCAGCAGTCAGCTTCAGGGGAACCAAGAGACCCAGTACTTC

j_call: TRBJ1-5
v_call: TRBV2
clone_size: once
d_call: .
cdr3_aa: CASSRREQGHQPQHF
cdr3_nt: TGTGCCAGCAGTAGAAGAGAACAGGGTCATCAGCCCCAGCATTTT

j_call: TRBJ1-2
v_call: TRBV7-3
clone_size: .
d_call: .
cdr3_aa: CASSPERAFFYGYTF
cdr3_nt: TGTGCCAGCAGCCCCGAGAGAGCCTTTTTCTATGGCTACACCTTC

j_call: TRBJ2-5
v_call: TRBV7-2
clone_size: .
d_call: TRBD2
cdr3_aa: CASSSLLAVTLGETQYF
cdr3_nt: TGTGCCAGCAGCTCGCTCCTAGCGGTTACACTTGGGGAGACCCAGTACTTC

j_call: TRBJ2-5
v_call: TRBV7-8
clone_size: .
d_call: .
cdr3_aa: CASSPGGIETQYF
cdr3_nt: TGTGCCAGCAGCCCAGGGGGGATAGAGACCCAGTACTTC

j_call: TRBJ1-1
v_call: TRBV7-6
clone_size: once
d_call: .
cdr3_aa: CASSLEGWNTEAFF
cdr3_nt: TGTGCCAGCAGCTTGGAGGGATGGAACACTGAAGCTTTCTTT

j_call: TRBJ2-1
v_call: TRBV25-1
clone_size: .
d_call: .
cdr3_aa: CASRGPMSEQFF
cdr3_nt: TGTGCCAGCAGGGGGCCTATGAGTGAGCAGTTCTTC

j_call: TRBJ2-4
v_call: TRBV18
clone_size: .
d_call: .
cdr3_aa: CASSPPKGSIHF
cdr3_nt: TGTGCCAGCTCACCACCGAAAGGGTCCATCCACTTC

j_call: TRBJ2-7
v_call: TRBV28
clone_size: once
d_call: TRBD1
cdr3_aa: CASSFGTGTGANEQYF
cdr3_nt: TGTGCCAGCAGTTTTGGGACCGGGACAGGGGCAAACGAGCAGTACTTC

j_call: TRBJ2-1
v_call: TRBV2
clone_size: .
d_call: TRBD1
cdr3_aa: CASTGTGAYNEQFF
cdr3_nt: TGTGCCAGCACTGGGACAGGAGCCTACAATGAGCAGTTCTTC

j_call: TRBJ2-5
v_call: TRBV2
clone_size: once
d_call: TRBD2
cdr3_aa: CASRNAPLAVQETQYF
cdr3_nt: TGTGCCAGCAGGAACGCCCCACTAGCGGTCCAAGAGACCCAGTACTTC

j_call: TRBJ1-6
v_call: TRBV9
clone_size: .
d_call: TRBD1
cdr3_aa: CASSPPSSGGSPLHF
cdr3_nt: TGTGCCAGCAGCCCTCCCTCATCAGGGGGCTCACCCCTCCACTTT

j_call: TRBJ2-3
v_call: TRBV7-9
clone_size: .
d_call: .
cdr3_aa: CASTPEDRDISTDTQYF
cdr3_nt: TGTGCCAGCACCCCCGAAGATAGGGATATTTCCACAGATACGCAGTATTTT

j_call: TRBJ2-3
v_call: TRBV4-3
clone_size: .
d_call: .
cdr3_aa: CASSHEGHRTDTQYF
cdr3_nt: TGCGCCAGCAGCCATGAAGGGCATCGGACAGATACGCAGTATTTT